The rows below give T cell receptor beta chains drawn from one sample of a study of T cells in Graves' hyperthyroidism and ophthalmopathy. Via MiXCR, TCRdb re-called the multiplex PCR reads, giving one row per CDR3 protein. The data hold a few hundred thousand distinct CDR3 sequences, with about 15% observed a single time. Sample: blood. Receptor source: a woman aged 25 to 45 with Graves' hyperthyroidism. Both conserved end residues are part of each CDR3. D genes are given only for firm matches. Clone size is stated in some rows and not others, as once, few, many or a class when expanded.

D	V	J	size	length	DNA	CDR3
NA	TRBV20-1	TRBJ2-7	many	12	TGCAGTGCTGACAAGAGCTCCTACGAGCAGTACTTC	CSADKSSYEQYF
NA	TRBV25-1	TRBJ2-2	many	18	TGTGCCAGCAGTGAAAAGGGCATTCTACTCGCGAACACCGGGGAGCTGTTTTTT	CASSEKGILLANTGELFF
NA	TRBV20-1	TRBJ1-2	few	13	TGCAGTGCCCGAGGACAGACTAACTATGGCTACACCTTC	CSARGQTNYGYTF
TRBD1	TRBV12-3/TRBV12-4	TRBJ2-3	many	14	TGTGCCAGCAGTGGACAGGGCCCCACAGATACGCAGTATTTT	CASSGQGPTDTQYF
NA	TRBV28	TRBJ2-4	few	15	TGTGCCAGCAGCCGCGAGGGGGGCCGAAAAAACATTCAGTACTTC	CASSREGGRKNIQYF
TRBD2	TRBV6-6	TRBJ2-1	many	16	TGTGCCAGCAGTTACTTCATCCCCGGGACTAGCAATGAGCAGTTCTTC	CASSYFIPGTSNEQFF
NA	TRBV3-1	TRBJ1-3	many	15	TGTGCCAGCAGCCAAGATATCACGGCTGGAAACACCATATATTTT	CASSQDITAGNTIYF
NA	TRBV6-1	TRBJ2-1	many	12	TGTGCCAGCAGTGCGACCAAAAATGAGCAGTTCTTC	CASSATKNEQFF
NA	TRBV2	TRBJ1-5	NA	13	TGTGCCAGCAGCCGTGACGGCCTGGGGCCCCAGCATTTT	CASSRDGLGPQHF
NA	TRBV27	TRBJ2-1	many	13	TGTGCCAGCAGCCTTAACGGGGCCGGTGAGCAGTTCTTC	CASSLNGAGEQFF
NA	TRBV2	TRBJ2-7	many	14	TGTGCCAGCAGTGAAGGGGCCAGGGGCTACGAGCAGTACTTC	CASSEGARGYEQYF
TRBD2	TRBV9	TRBJ2-5	NA	15	TGTGCCAGCAGCGTAGCCGGGACTAGCGGTGAGACCCAGTACTTC	CASSVAGTSGETQYF
TRBD1	TRBV5-5	TRBJ1-1	few	13	TGTGCCAGCATCGTGGCAGGGGGCACTGAAGCTTTCTTT	CASIVAGGTEAFF
TRBD1	TRBV29-1	TRBJ1-1	NA	13	TGCAGCGCCGAGACAGGGACGAACACTGAAGCTTTCTTT	CSAETGTNTEAFF
TRBD1	TRBV6-1	TRBJ2-7	many	14	TGTGCCAGCCACGCCGGGACAGGGAACTACGAGCAGTACTTC	CASHAGTGNYEQYF
TRBD1	TRBV6-1	TRBJ1-1	many	16	TGTGCCAGCAGCCGCGGACAGGCCCGATCCAACACTGAAGCTTTCTTT	CASSRGQARSNTEAFF
NA	TRBV7-2	TRBJ2-3	many	17	TGTGCCAGCAGCCCTACCCGGGGGGCTTTTGGCACAGATACGCAGTATTTT	CASSPTRGAFGTDTQYF
NA	TRBV4-1	TRBJ2-7	NA	14	TGCGCCAGCAGCCCGGGGTTGGGGCCCTACGAGCAGTACTTC	CASSPGLGPYEQYF
NA	TRBV5-5	TRBJ2-1	many	15	TGTGCCAGCAGCTTGGAATGGAGCCCCTTAAATGAGCAGTTCTTC	CASSLEWSPLNEQFF
NA	TRBV6-1	TRBJ2-2	many	16	TGTGCCAGCAGTGAAACGAGGGGCGCGAACACCGGGGAGCTGTTTTTT	CASSETRGANTGELFF
TRBD1	TRBV12-3/TRBV12-4	TRBJ2-1	many	16	TGTGCCAGCAGTTCGCTCGACAGGGTCTTCGGCAATGAGCAGTTCTTC	CASSSLDRVFGNEQFF
TRBD2	TRBV13	TRBJ2-3	many	16	TGTGCCAGCAGCTCAGGACTAGCGGGATGGGCAGATACGCAGTATTTT	CASSSGLAGWADTQYF
TRBD1	TRBV6-1	TRBJ2-5	many	18	TGTGCCAGCAGCTTATCCCCCGGGACAGGGTTTAGCGAAGAGACCCAGTACTTC	CASSLSPGTGFSEETQYF
NA	TRBV3-1	TRBJ1-1	many	13	TGTGCCAGCAGCCAAGTGAGAAACACTGAAGCTTTCTTT	CASSQVRNTEAFF
NA	TRBV28	TRBJ1-1	many	15	TGTGCCAGCAGTTCCCTCACTCGACTGTACACTGAAGCTTTCTTT	CASSSLTRLYTEAFF
NA	TRBV6-5	TRBJ2-2	many	16	TGTGCCAGCAGTTACAGTAGGAGGGTGAACACCGGGGAGCTGTTTTTT	CASSYSRRVNTGELFF
TRBD1	TRBV27	TRBJ2-5	NA	15	TGTGCCAGCAGAGTGGCCGGGACAGGGGGTGAGACCCAGTACTTC	CASRVAGTGGETQYF
NA	TRBV5-6	TRBJ2-1	NA	13	TGTGCCAGCAGCCGGCCCCCAGAGGAGGAGCAGTTCTTC	CASSRPPEEEQFF
NA	TRBV20-1	TRBJ2-2	NA	12	TGCAGTGCTAGAGTATACACCGGGGAGCTGTTTTTT	CSARVYTGELFF
NA	TRBV9	TRBJ2-2	NA	15	TGTGCCAGCAGCGTAGGATCCCCGAACACCGGGGAGCTGTTTTTT	CASSVGSPNTGELFF
NA	TRBV28	TRBJ2-5	many	14	TGTGCCAGCAGTTTATTCAGGGTTGGAGAGACCCAGTACTTC	CASSLFRVGETQYF
TRBD2	TRBV27	TRBJ2-2	many	12	TGTGCCAGCAGCCGCGGGAGGGGGGAGCTGTTTTTT	CASSRGRGELFF
NA	TRBV6-1	TRBJ1-2	many	12	TGTGCCAGCAGACAGAGTGGCTATGGCTACACCTTC	CASRQSGYGYTF
TRBD1	TRBV5-1	TRBJ2-5	few	15	TGCGCCAGCAGCTGGATGGGACAGAAACAAGAGACCCAGTACTTC	CASSWMGQKQETQYF
NA	TRBV5-6	TRBJ2-5	many	16	TGTGCCAGCAGTCATCCTGTGGTTTCCCCTCAAGAGACCCAGTACTTC	CASSHPVVSPQETQYF
TRBD1	TRBV2	TRBJ2-5	many	17	TGTGCCAGCAGTGTTTTCCCGGGACAGACTATACAAGAGACCCAGTACTTC	CASSVFPGQTIQETQYF
TRBD2	TRBV20-1	TRBJ2-7	NA	17	TGCAGTGCTAGAGAATTTGGTCGGGGACTAGCGGATTACGAGCAGTACTTC	CSAREFGRGLADYEQYF
NA	TRBV4-1	TRBJ1-1	NA	15	TGCGCCAGCAGCCAAGTCCAGGTAATGAACACTGAAGCTTTCTTT	CASSQVQVMNTEAFF
NA	TRBV28	TRBJ1-2	many	14	TGTGCCAGCAGTTTAGCGGGGGGCAGGTATGGCTACACCTTC	CASSLAGGRYGYTF
TRBD1	TRBV5-1	TRBJ2-4	NA	17	TGCGCCAGCAGCCAAGACGGGACAGGGGCGGCCAAAAACATTCAGTACTTC	CASSQDGTGAAKNIQYF
NA	TRBV29-1	TRBJ2-7	NA	14	TGCAGCGTTGTTCCACAGGGAGTGTGGTACGAGCAGTACTTC	CSVVPQGVWYEQYF
TRBD1	TRBV11-2	TRBJ1-1	many	15	TGTGCCAGCAGCTTAGAAGGGACAGGGAACACTGAAGCTTTCTTT	CASSLEGTGNTEAFF
NA	TRBV24-1	TRBJ1-2	many	15	TGTGCCACCAGTGATTTGGTTGGAGGGGTCTATGGCTACACCTTC	CATSDLVGGVYGYTF
TRBD2	TRBV27	TRBJ2-7	few	14	TGTGCCAGCAACCGACTAGCGGGAGCCCACGAGCAGTACTTC	CASNRLAGAHEQYF
TRBD2	TRBV14	TRBJ2-1	NA	16	TGTGCCAGCAGCCAAGATCCTAGCGGGAGCACGGATGAGCAGTTCTTC	CASSQDPSGSTDEQFF
NA	TRBV11-2	TRBJ2-3	many	15	TGTGCCAGCAGCTTCGGAGGACGGTATGGAGATACGCAGTATTTT	CASSFGGRYGDTQYF
TRBD2	TRBV6-5	TRBJ2-7	once	16	TGTGCCAGCAGTTACGCACGGCGGGAGGGAAGCTACGAGCAGTACTTC	CASSYARREGSYEQYF
TRBD1	TRBV28	TRBJ1-5	NA	15	TGTGCCAGCAACTCGGGGACAGGGGGTATTCAGCCCCAGCATTTT	CASNSGTGGIQPQHF
NA	TRBV10-1	TRBJ2-4	NA	13	TGCGCCAGCAGTGAGTCGATAGGACACCGGCCGTACTTC	CASSESIGHRPYF
NA	TRBV7-2	TRBJ1-1	many	14	TGTGCCAGCAGCTTAGCTCTCCTGAGTACTGAAGCTTTCTTT	CASSLALLSTEAFF
TRBD2	TRBV6-5	TRBJ2-5	NA	12	TGTGCCAGCAGTTTTACGGGGGGGACCCAGTACTTC	CASSFTGGTQYF
TRBD2	TRBV7-3	TRBJ2-1	few	15	TGTGCCAGCAGCTTAGAGTGCGGGAGGGCCGCTGAGCAGTTCTTC	CASSLECGRAAEQFF
TRBD2	TRBV3-1	TRBJ2-1	few	18	TGTGCCAGCAGCCAAGGGAATCGTAGCGGGAGGATGCGGAATGAGCAGTTCTTC	CASSQGNRSGRMRNEQFF